This TCR beta chain came from a study of T cell repertoires in cytomegalovirus infection (dated by TCRdb to about 2019). Some background on the complete study: Recently identified HLA-C-restricted CMV epitopes, whose presentation resists viral immunomodulation, were targeted by peptide stimulations together with well-studied HLA-B-restricted epitopes. The HLA type of each donor mattered for the analysis, because public TCR beta signatures pointed to carriage of CMV infection along with the matching HLA type.

The treatment or condition label, as the study defines it: in vitro stimulation with specific CMV peptide epitopes to enrich CMV-specific T cells. The germline V gene specifies SGHVS as CDR1 and FQNEAQ as CDR2. The CDR3 sequence holds 16 residues, the cysteine and phenylalanine included. This entry keeps only the CDR3 DNA: 48 bases, framed from base 1. After removal of 2 bases from V and 3 bases from J, the junction retains 7 bases not matched to a gene. The run used an Illumina HiSeq 1500. TCRdb trimmed the raw reads at Q25, called clones with MiXCR and kept productive beta chains. Rows with a matching CDR3 protein are joined into one entry that keeps the most common DNA and genes. Across this sample there are fewer than 850,000 distinct CDR3 sequences, with about 27% seen only once. The ten largest clones add up to around 12% of the sample. General findings and caveats noted by the study authors: The ex vivo response was dominated by HLA-C-restricted CMV-specific TCR beta clonotypes, which also provided the single most frequent clonotype in two of eight donors. In both this cohort and an independent roughly 400-donor cohort, the cumulative frequency of public TCR beta family members distinguished carriers of CMV infection plus the relevant HLA type.

This clonotype was seen repeatedly, ten times or more. What antigen it recognizes has not been identified. There are no base qualities to consult, and no much larger clone falls within one base. The V and J genes are TRBV7-8 and TRBJ2-1; TRBD2 agrees with 7 junctional bases. Material: cultured CD8+ T cells from PBMCs, obtained from culture after CMV antigen stimulation. The clonotype comes from a human donor in good health (CMV status not recorded). Some clones in this sample may be carry-over from other donors' samples. The nucleotide sequence reads TGTGCCAGCAGCTTAAAAGGACTAGTCCTCTACAATGAGCAGTTCTTC. This translates into CASSLKGLVLYNEQFF.